These T cell receptor beta chains were read from a single sample in a study of T cell responses to AZD1222 COVID-19 vaccine. Profiling relied on immunoSEQ multiplex PCR, and the TCRdb table lists in-frame clones only, not all of them. Of roughly 200,000 clones detected, approximately 93% appear once; the ten largest clones hold around 3.5%. Here the sequenced sample was peripheral blood, taken 28 days after the second AZD1222 dose. The receptor set was obtained from an adult who received the AZD1222 COVID-19 vaccine. CDR3s include the opening cysteine and the closing phenylalanine or tryptophan. D genes are given only for firm matches. Clone size is shown for a subset of rows, as once, few, many or a class of expanded clone.

D gene | J gene | V gene | clone size | CDR3 protein | CDR3 DNA
- | TRBJ2-1 | TRBV19 | - | CASSIGREQFF | TGTGCCAGTAGTATAGGCCGGGAGCAGTTCTTC
- | TRBJ1-5 | TRBV6-5 | once | CASQETGTQPQHF | TGTGCCAGCCAAGAAACAGGGACGCAGCCCCAGCATTTT
- | TRBJ1-5 | TRBV7-8 | - | CASSLSDNQPQHF | TGTGCCAGCAGCTTATCCGACAATCAGCCCCAGCATTTT
- | TRBJ1-1 | TRBV7-2 | once | CASSYDRAAAAFF | TGTGCCAGCAGCTACGACCGTGCTGCCGCAGCTTTCTTT
TRBD2 | TRBJ2-7 | TRBV7-2 | few | CASSAGLSYEQYF | TGTGCCAGCAGCGCGGGACTAAGCTACGAGCAGTACTTC
- | TRBJ1-1 | TRBV5-1 | once | CASSLLGEGMPTEAFF | TGCGCCAGCAGCTTGCTCGGTGAAGGGATGCCTACTGAAGCTTTCTTT
TRBD2 | TRBJ2-1 | TRBV7-2 | - | CASSSPSGGRYNEQFF | TGTGCCAGCAGCTCGCCGAGCGGGGGGCGATACAATGAGCAGTTCTTC
- | TRBJ2-2 | TRBV5-6 | - | CASSLLGVYANTGELFF | TGTGCCAGCAGCTTGCTGGGAGTATACGCGAACACCGGGGAGCTGTTTTTT
- | TRBJ2-7 | TRBV5-4 | - | CASSNRDSLYEQYF | TGTGCCAGCAGCAACCGGGACTCTCTCTACGAGCAGTACTTC
- | TRBJ1-3 | TRBV14 | few | CASSPRWSSGNTIYF | TGTGCCAGCAGCCCAAGATGGAGTTCTGGAAACACCATATATTTT
- | TRBJ2-6 | TRBV6-5 | - | CASRFTGANVLTF | TGTGCCAGCAGATTCACCGGGGCCAACGTCCTGACTTTC
- | TRBJ1-2 | TRBV7-3 | - | CASSGTGPGGYTF | TGTGCCAGCAGCGGGACGGGCCCGGGAGGCTACACCTTC
- | TRBJ2-3 | TRBV24-1 | - | CATSDLGGGPDTQYF | TGTGCCACCAGTGATTTGGGTGGGGGACCAGATACGCAGTATTTT
- | TRBJ1-6 | TRBV11-2 | - | CASSLGLNNSPLHF | TGTGCCAGCAGCTTAGGCCTGAATAATTCACCCCTCCACTTT
- | TRBJ1-2 | TRBV5-1 | - | CASSFSFTFNYGYTF | TGCGCCAGCAGCTTTTCTTTCACCTTTAACTATGGCTACACCTTC
- | TRBJ1-2 | TRBV6-1 | - | CASSEVANPRGYGYTF | TGTGCCAGCAGTGAAGTCGCAAATCCGAGGGGCTATGGCTACACCTTC
- | TRBJ1-2 | TRBV9 | - | CASSARSMEGYTF | TGTGCCAGCAGCGCCCGTTCGATGGAGGGCTACACCTTC
TRBD2 | TRBJ2-7 | TRBV2 | - | CASTPDPLSAGGSYEQYF | TGTGCCAGCACCCCGGACCCCCTCTCTGCGGGAGGATCCTACGAGCAGTACTTC
- | TRBJ2-1 | TRBV3-1/TRBV3-2 | once | CASSQAWSSYNEQFF | TGTGCCAGCAGCCAAGCGTGGAGCTCCTACAATGAGCAGTTCTTC
TRBD1 | TRBJ1-1 | TRBV28 | - | CASSLRRQGGAFF | TGTGCCAGCAGTTTACGTCGACAGGGGGGTGCTTTCTTT
- | TRBJ1-3 | TRBV5-4 | - | CASSLDRVGNTIYF | TGTGCCAGCAGCTTGGACAGGGTTGGAAACACCATATATTTT
- | TRBJ2-7 | TRBV5-6 | - | CASSLPSSYEQYF | TGTGCCAGCAGCTTACCTAGCAGCTACGAGCAGTACTTC
- | TRBJ1-1 | TRBV5-1 | - | CASSSLLGGLLNTEAFF | TGCGCCAGCAGCTCCCTACTAGGGGGGCTGTTGAACACTGAAGCTTTCTTT
- | TRBJ1-3 | TRBV7-9 | - | CASSLSGGTIYF | TGTGCCAGCAGCTTATCTGGGGGCACCATATATTTT
- | TRBJ2-7 | TRBV30 | once | CASMVYDEQYF | TGTGCCTCGATGGTCTACGACGAGCAGTACTTC
- | TRBJ2-5 | TRBV5-8 | - | CASSLWPGEETQYF | TGTGCCAGCAGCTTGTGGCCGGGAGAAGAGACCCAGTACTTC
- | TRBJ2-1 | TRBV28 | few | CASRHGSFGHEQFF | TGTGCCAGCAGACACGGGAGCTTCGGTCATGAGCAGTTCTTC
- | TRBJ1-2 | TRBV6-5 | - | CASSYGDRTYGYTF | TGTGCCAGCAGTTACGGCGACCGCACCTATGGCTACACCTTC